This T cell receptor (beta chain) was sequenced in a study of T-cell memory formation after mild COVID-19 (dated by TCRdb to the early 2020s). Regarding the research as a whole: TCR sequence clusters from the two donors were found to be largely donor specific. Two young, previously healthy adult volunteers made up the cohort, one male and one female. In two donors, T-cell clones that expanded and contracted after mild COVID-19 were tracked by sequencing TCRalpha and TCRbeta repertoires over time.

The investigation overall reported the following: Contracting CD4+ clones turned up mainly in the CM and EM memory subsets, whereas EMRA was where CD8+ clones were enriched. Only two mild cases were covered in the study, and larger cohorts including severe cases with pre-infection samples were considered necessary. Some responding clones were found in pre-infection memory, which suggests that pre-existing cross-reactive memory T cells took part in the SARS-CoV-2 response. Clones contracting from day 15 to 85 had balanced CD4/CD8 phenotypes, while a second wave expanding from day 15 to 37 was biased towards CD4+. SARS-CoV-2 specificity was not confirmed for the second-wave clones peaking on day 37.

These reads were obtained on an Illumina NovaSeq 6000. TCRalpha and TCRbeta cDNA libraries were built by 5'RACE with constant-segment primers, adding sample barcodes and unique molecular identifiers. Trizol reagent was used to extract RNA from every sample. Libraries were amplified in two PCR steps, with a second sample barcode and Illumina TruSeq adapters added in the second step. Sequencing of libraries was performed on an Illumina NovaSeq with 2 x 150 bp paired-end reads. The paper's data handling went like this. The reads were demultiplexed and collapsed into UMI-guided consensus sequences using migec v1.2.7. Using mixcr v2.1.11, UMI consensuses were aligned to TRA and TRB V and J templates and then assembled into clonotypes. A clonotype was counted as expanded or contracted only if both edgeR and NoisET called the change significant, with noise models trained on biological replicates. For edgeR calls, a false discovery rate-adjusted p below 0.01 and a log2 fold-change threshold of 1 were applied. As an exploratory analysis of dynamics, max-normalized trajectories of the 1000 most abundant clonotypes were examined with PCA combined with hierarchical clustering. The CD4 or CD8 phenotype of responding clones was assigned using the separately sequenced CD4+ and CD8+ repertoires. The public reads were reanalyzed by TCRdb: fastp trimming at Q25, MiXCR alignment, in-frame beta chains only. Duplicate CDR3 protein sequences are folded into a single record with the most common DNA and genes. TCRdb, rather than the study authors, made the V and J calls. This sample comprises a few hundred thousand distinct CDR3 sequences, around 21% of them detected only once. The top ten clonotypes cover approximately 13% of the sample.

The CDR1 and CDR2 encoded by the germline V gene are MGHRA and YSYEKL. The CDR3 holds 14 amino acids from the cysteine to the phenylalanine. Of the read, only the CDR3 DNA is kept; its 42 bases are in frame from base 1. V is trimmed back by 3 bases and J by 4 bases, and the junction contains 4 bases that no gene match accounts for. This clonotype was found once. Which antigen it targets is not known. No base quality information exists; no much larger clone differs at one position. One read represents weak support. Ficoll-Paque density gradient centrifugation was used to isolate PBMCs. Sequenced input: PBMCs or a T cell subset sorted from them (not recorded which). This chain joins TRBV4-1 to TRBJ1-2, with 8 bases aligning to TRBD1. The TCR originated in an adult woman who had mild COVID-19 (a few samples of this study predate the infection). The sample titles of this study are shuffled in the database, so cell type and time point are left out; the donor was told from shared clones. The DNA reads TGCGCCAGCAGCCACGAAGACAGGGGCTATGGCTACACCTTC. Translated, this is CASSHEDRGYGYTF.